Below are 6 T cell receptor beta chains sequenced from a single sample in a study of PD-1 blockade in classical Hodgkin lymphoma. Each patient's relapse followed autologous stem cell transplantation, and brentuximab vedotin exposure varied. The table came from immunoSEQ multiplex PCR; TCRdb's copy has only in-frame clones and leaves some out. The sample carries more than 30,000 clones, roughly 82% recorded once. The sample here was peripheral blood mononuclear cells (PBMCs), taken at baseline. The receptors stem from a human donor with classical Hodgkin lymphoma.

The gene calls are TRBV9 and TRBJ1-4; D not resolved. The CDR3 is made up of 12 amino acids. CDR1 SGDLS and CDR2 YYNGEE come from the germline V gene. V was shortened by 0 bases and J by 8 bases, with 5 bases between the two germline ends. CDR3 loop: CASSVGEEKLFF. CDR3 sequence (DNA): TGTGCCAGCAGCGTAGGCGAGGAAAAACTGTTTTTT.

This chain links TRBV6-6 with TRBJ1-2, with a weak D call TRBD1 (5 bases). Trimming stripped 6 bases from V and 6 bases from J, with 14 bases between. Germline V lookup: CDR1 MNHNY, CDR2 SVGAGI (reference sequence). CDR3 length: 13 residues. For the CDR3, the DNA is TGTGCCAGCAGGTTTCCATGGGGCCATGGCTACACCTTC. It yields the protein CASRFPWGHGYTF.

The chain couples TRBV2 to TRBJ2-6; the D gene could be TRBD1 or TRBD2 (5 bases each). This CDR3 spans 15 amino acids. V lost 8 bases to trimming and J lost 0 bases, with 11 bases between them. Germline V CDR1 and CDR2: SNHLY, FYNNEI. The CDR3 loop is CASWDASSGANVLTF. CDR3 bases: TGTGCCAGCTGGGACGCCAGCTCTGGGGCCAACGTCCTGACTTTC.

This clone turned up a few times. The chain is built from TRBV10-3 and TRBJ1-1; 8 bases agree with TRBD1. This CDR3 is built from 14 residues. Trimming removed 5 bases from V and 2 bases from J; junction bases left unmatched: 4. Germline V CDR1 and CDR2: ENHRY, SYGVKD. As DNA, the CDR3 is TGTGCCATCAGTCCGGGACAGGTAAACACTGAAGCTTTCTTT. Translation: CAISPGQVNTEAFF.

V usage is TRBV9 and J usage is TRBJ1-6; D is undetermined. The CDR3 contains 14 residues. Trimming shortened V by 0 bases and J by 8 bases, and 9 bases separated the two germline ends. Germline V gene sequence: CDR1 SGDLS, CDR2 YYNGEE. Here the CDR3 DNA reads TGTGCCAGCAGCGTAGGAGGGTCGGATTCACCCCTCCACTTT. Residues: CASSVGGSDSPLHF.

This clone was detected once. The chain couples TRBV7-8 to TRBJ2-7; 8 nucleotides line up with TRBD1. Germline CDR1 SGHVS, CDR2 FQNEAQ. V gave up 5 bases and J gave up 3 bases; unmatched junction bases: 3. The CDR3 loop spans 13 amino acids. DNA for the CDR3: TGTGCCAGCAGCCCGGGGACAGGCTACGAGCAGTACTTC. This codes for CASSPGTGYEQYF.